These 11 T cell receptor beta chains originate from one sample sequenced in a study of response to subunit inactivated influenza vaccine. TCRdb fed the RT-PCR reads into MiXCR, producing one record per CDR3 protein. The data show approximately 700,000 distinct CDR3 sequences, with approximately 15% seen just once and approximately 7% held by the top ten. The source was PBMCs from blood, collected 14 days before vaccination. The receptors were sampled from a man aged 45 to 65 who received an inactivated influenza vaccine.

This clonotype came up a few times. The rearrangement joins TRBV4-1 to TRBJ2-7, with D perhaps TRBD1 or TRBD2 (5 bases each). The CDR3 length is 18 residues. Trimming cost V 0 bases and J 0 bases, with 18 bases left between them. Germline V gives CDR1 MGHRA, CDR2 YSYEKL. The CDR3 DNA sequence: TGCGCCAGCAGCCAAGAACCACCTGGGACCCTAAGCTCCTACGAGCAGTACTTC. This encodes CASSQEPPGTLSSYEQYF.

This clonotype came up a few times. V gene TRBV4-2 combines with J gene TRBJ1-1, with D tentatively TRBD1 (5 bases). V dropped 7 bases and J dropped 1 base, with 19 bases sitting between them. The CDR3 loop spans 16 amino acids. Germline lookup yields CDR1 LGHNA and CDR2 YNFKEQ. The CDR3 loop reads CASNVGGGHRNTEAFF. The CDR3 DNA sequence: TGTGCCAGCAACGTGGGGGGAGGGCACAGGAACACTGAAGCTTTCTTT.

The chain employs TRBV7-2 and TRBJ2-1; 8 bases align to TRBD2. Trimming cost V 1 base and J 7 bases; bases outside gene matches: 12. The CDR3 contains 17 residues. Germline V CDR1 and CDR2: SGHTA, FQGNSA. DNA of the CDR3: TGTGCCAGCAGCTTAGAGCCTTCCAGCGGGAGTGGTAATGAGCAGTTCTTC. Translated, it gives CASSLEPSSGSGNEQFF.

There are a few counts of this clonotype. This CDR3 reads CSAKGHTNTEAFF. Here the CDR3 DNA reads TGCAGTGCCAAGGGACACACCAACACTGAAGCTTTCTTT. The genes are TRBV20-1 and TRBJ1-1; D is possibly TRBD1 (6 bases). This CDR3 spans 13 amino acids. Between the trimmed V and J ends, which lost 6 bases and 2 bases, there was a span of 13 bases. CDR1 and CDR2 from the germline V gene are DFQATT and SNEGSKA (reference sequence).

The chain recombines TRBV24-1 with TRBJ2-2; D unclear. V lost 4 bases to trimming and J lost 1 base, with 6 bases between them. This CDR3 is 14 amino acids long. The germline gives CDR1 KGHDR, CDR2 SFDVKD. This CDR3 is CATSDLENTGELFF. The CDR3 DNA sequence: TGTGCCACCAGTGACCTAGAGAACACCGGGGAGCTGTTTTTT.

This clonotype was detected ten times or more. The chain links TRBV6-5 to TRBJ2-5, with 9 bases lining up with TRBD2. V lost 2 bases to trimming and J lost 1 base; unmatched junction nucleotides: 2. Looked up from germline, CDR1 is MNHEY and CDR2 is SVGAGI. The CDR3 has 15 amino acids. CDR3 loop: CASSYGGGAQETQYF. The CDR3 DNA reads TGTGCCAGCAGTTACGGCGGGGGGGCCCAAGAGACCCAGTACTTC.

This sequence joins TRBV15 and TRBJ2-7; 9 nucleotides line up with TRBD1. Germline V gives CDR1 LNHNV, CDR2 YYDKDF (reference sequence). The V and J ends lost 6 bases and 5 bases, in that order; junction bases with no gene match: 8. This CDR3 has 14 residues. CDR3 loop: CATSSKTGGDEQYF. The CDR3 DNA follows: TGTGCCACCAGTAGTAAGACAGGGGGGGACGAGCAGTACTTC.

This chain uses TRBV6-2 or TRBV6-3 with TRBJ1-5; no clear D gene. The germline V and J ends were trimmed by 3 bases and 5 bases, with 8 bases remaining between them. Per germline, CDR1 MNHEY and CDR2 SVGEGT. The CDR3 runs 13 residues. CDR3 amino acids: CASSYRSDQPQHF. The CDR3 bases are TGTGCCAGCAGTTATCGTTCAGATCAGCCCCAGCATTTT.

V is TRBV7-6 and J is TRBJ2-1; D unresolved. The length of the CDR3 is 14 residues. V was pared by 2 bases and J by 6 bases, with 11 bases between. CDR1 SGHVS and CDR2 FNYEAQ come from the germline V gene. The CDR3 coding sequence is TGTGCCAGCAGCTTATCTTCTCTGGGCAATGAGCAGTTCTTC. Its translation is CASSLSSLGNEQFF.

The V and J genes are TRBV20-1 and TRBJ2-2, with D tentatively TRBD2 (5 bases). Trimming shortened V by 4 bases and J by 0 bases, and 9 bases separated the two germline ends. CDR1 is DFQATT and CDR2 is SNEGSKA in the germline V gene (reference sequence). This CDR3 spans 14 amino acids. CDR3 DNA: TGCAGTGCTACGCGGGTGCCGAACACCGGGGAGCTGTTTTTT. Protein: CSATRVPNTGELFF.

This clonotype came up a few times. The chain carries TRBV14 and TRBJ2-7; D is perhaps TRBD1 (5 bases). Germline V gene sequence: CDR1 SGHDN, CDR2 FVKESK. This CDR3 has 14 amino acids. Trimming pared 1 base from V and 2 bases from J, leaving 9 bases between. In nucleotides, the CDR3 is TGTGCCAGCAGCCAAGTAAACAGGCCCTACGAGCAGTACTTC. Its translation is CASSQVNRPYEQYF.